This TCR beta chain is drawn from a study of CD8 T cells in Susac syndrome. Study-level points and caveats: CD4+ T cell repertoires in Susac syndrome exhibited no evidence of clonal expansion.

V was clipped by 5 bases and J by 15 bases, with 26 bases between them. Germline V gene sequence: CDR1 MNHEY, CDR2 SVGAGI. CDR3 length equals 15 residues. An amount of RNA that ranged from roughly 0.45 to 1 ug was reverse transcribed with random hexamers. TCRdb re-analysed the immunoSEQ multiplex PCR reads in MiXCR, keeping a single row per CDR3 protein. The sample has 150,000 to 200,000 distinct CDR3 sequences; about 91% are singletons. About this clonotype itself: Antigen specificity is unknown.

TCR beta from blood CD8+ and CD4+ T cells was sequenced. Negative isolation yielded the CD8+ and CD4+ T cells, while FACS enriched the TEMRA cells. The sequencing sample was made of CD4+ T cells from PBMCs. The TCR was taken from a human donor with Susac syndrome. This rearrangement joins TRBV6-5 to TRBJ2-1; no definite D call. The CDR3 coding sequence is TGTGCCAGCAGTCTTTTTACGGTTGGTAGTATCGGATTGTTCTTC. As protein: CASSLFTVGSIGLFF.